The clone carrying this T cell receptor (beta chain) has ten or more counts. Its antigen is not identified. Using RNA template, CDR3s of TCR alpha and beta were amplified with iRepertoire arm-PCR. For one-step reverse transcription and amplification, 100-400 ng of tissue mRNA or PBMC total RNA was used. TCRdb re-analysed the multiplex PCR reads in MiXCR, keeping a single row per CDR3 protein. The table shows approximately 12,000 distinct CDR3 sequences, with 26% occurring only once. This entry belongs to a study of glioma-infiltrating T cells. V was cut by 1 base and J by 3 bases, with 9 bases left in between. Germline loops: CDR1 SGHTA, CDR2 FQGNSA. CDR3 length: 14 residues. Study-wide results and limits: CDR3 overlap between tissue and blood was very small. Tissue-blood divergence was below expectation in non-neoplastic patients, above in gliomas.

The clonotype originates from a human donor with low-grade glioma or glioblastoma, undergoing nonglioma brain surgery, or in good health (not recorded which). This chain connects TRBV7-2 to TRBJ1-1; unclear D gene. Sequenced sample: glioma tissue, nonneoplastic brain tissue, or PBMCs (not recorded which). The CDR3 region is CASSLVTDHTEAFF. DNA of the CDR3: TGTGCCAGCAGCTTAGTAACGGATCACACTGAAGCTTTCTTT. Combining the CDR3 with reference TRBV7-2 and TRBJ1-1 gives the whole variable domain GAGVSQSPSNKVTEKGKDVELRCDPISGHTALYWYRQSLGQGLEFLIYFQGNSAPDKSGLPSDRFSAERTGGSVSTLTIQRTQQEDSAVYLCASSLVTDHTEAFFGQGTRLTVV.